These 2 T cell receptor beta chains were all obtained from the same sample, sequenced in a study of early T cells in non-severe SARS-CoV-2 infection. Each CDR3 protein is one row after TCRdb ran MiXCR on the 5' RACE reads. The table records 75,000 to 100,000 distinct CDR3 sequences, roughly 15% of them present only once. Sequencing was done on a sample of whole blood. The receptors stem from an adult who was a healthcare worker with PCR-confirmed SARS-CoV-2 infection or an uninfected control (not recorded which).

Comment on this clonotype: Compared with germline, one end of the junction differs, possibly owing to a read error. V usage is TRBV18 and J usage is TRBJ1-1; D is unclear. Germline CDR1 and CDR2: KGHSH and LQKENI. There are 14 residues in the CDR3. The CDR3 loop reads CASSPSGVNTEAFF. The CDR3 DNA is TGTGCCAGCTCACCGAGTGGGGTGAATACTGAAGCTTTCTTT.

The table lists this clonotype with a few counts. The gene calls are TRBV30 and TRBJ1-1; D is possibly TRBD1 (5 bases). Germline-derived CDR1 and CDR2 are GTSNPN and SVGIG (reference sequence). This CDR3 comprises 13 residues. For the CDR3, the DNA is TGTGCTTACTTATCCGGGGGGAACACTGAAGCTTTCTTT. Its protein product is CAYLSGGNTEAFF.